One and the same sample provided the 28 T cell receptor beta chains below, sequenced in a study of cytomegalovirus exposure and HLA in healthy donors. PCR primers comprised 60 Vbeta and 13 Jbeta primers. The method was immunoSEQ multiplex PCR; TCRdb's version includes in-frame clones alone and lacks a portion of them. Its clone listing holds roughly 100,000 clones. What was sequenced was PBMCs. All receptors derive from a man between 40 and 49 years old in good health and CMV-seronegative.

The chain has TRBV7-2 and TRBJ1-1, with 7 bases that match TRBD1. V gave up 1 base and J gave up 4 bases; unmatched junction bases: 3. The CDR3 has 14 residues. Germline lookup yields CDR1 SGHTA and CDR2 FQGNSA. The CDR3 region is CASSLEAGGTEAFF. The CDR3 DNA reads as TGTGCCAGCAGCTTAGAGGCAGGGGGCACTGAAGCTTTCTTT.

The chain has TRBV7-7 and TRBJ1-1, with TRBD1 matching over 7 bases. After removal of 5 bases from V and 3 bases from J, the junction contained 9 bases not matched to a gene. There are 15 residues in the CDR3. The germline V gene has CDR1 SSHAT and CDR2 FNYEAQ (reference sequence). CDR3 loop: CASSPHTGVDTEAFF. The CDR3 DNA reads as TGTGCCAGCAGCCCTCATACAGGGGTCGACACTGAAGCTTTCTTT.

The chain is built from TRBV5-1 and TRBJ1-2, with 11 bases aligning to TRBD1. This CDR3 comprises 15 residues. Trimming removed 0 bases from V and 7 bases from J; junction bases left unmatched: 5. CDR1 is SGHRS, CDR2 YFSETQ, per germline. As DNA, the CDR3 is TGCGCCAGCAGCTTGGGGACAGGGGGCGTTATTGGCTACACCTTC. Its protein is CASSLGTGGVIGYTF.

The chain uses TRBV30 and TRBJ1-5, with TRBD1 matching 7 bases. CDR1 and CDR2 (germline): GTSNPN, SVGIG (reference sequence). The CDR3 is made up of 14 amino acids. J lost 6 bases, V lost 1 base, and 6 bases had no gene match. CDR3 nucleotide sequence: TGTGCCTGGAGTGCCCAGACAGGGTTTCAGCCCCAGCATTTT. Encoded protein: CAWSAQTGFQPQHF.

This chain joins TRBV4-1 and TRBJ1-2; 7 nucleotides line up with TRBD1. The J segment lost 2 bases and the V segment lost 1 base, leaving 16 bases of the junction unmatched. CDR3 length: 19 amino acids. Per germline, CDR1 MGHRA and CDR2 YSYEKL. For the CDR3, the DNA is TGCGCCAGCAGCCAAGTTATTCCAGTGAGGGGCAGGGGGAACTATGGCTACACCTTC. It is translated as CASSQVIPVRGRGNYGYTF.

The chain joins TRBV29-1 to TRBJ1-2, with TRBD1 matching over 7 bases. The CDR3 totals 15 residues. Trimming took 7 bases from V and 5 from J; bases not matched to a gene: 16. CDR1 SQVTM and CDR2 ANQGSEA come from the germline V gene. CDR3 DNA sequence: TGCAGCGCTGTCCCCGGGACAGCCGAAGGGTATGGCTACACCTTC. It translates to CSAVPGTAEGYGYTF.

DNA for the CDR3: TGTGCCAGTAGTTCGACAGGGGGCTGGGGTCAGCCCCAGCATTTT. This encodes CASSSTGGWGQPQHF. The chain joins TRBV19 to TRBJ1-5; 10 nucleotides align to TRBD1. Germline CDR1 and CDR2: LNHDA and SQIVND (reference sequence). The CDR3 sequence is 15 residues long. J lost 6 bases, V lost 5 bases, and 7 bases had no gene match.

This chain connects TRBV28 to TRBJ1-6, with TRBD1 matching 8 bases. The CDR3 length is 13 residues. V shed 8 bases, J shed 9 bases, and the junction held 6 bases outside the gene matches. Germline values: CDR1 MDHEN, CDR2 SYDVKM. Written as DNA, the CDR3 is TGTGCCAGCCGCCGGGGGACAGGTTCACCCCTCCACTTT. Amino acid sequence: CASRRGTGSPLHF.

The chain combines TRBV27 with TRBJ2-4; a weak D match, TRBD1 (6 bases). The CDR3 extends over 14 amino acids. Trimming stripped 3 bases from V and 7 bases from J, with 13 bases between. The V gene's germline CDR1 is MNHEY and CDR2 SMNVEV (reference sequence). The CDR3 loop reads CASSFRGQGNIQYF. The CDR3, as DNA: TGTGCCAGCAGTTTTAGGGGACAAGGGAACATTCAGTACTTC.

V is TRBV19 and J is TRBJ1-1; the D gene is possibly TRBD1 (5 bases). Looked up from germline, CDR1 is LNHDA and CDR2 is SQIVND (reference sequence). CDR3 length: 13 amino acids. Trimming took 7 bases from V and 7 from J, leaving 16 bases between them. CDR3 DNA sequence: TGTGCCAGTACCTGGACACCCACGGGTGAAGCTTTCTTT. It is translated as CASTWTPTGEAFF.

The CDR3 region is CAISDGLAEYNEQFF. The DNA for the CDR3 is TGTGCCATCAGTGATGGGCTAGCGGAATACAATGAGCAGTTCTTC. The genes are TRBV10-3 and TRBJ2-1; 7 nucleotides align to TRBD2. The CDR3 extends over 15 amino acids. Germline CDR1 is ENHRY and CDR2 is SYGVKD. V gave up 3 bases and J gave up 4 bases; unmatched junction bases: 6.

The rearrangement uses TRBV9 and TRBJ2-5, with TRBD1 as a possible D gene (6 bases). The CDR3 extends over 14 amino acids. Germline V gene data show CDR1 as SGDLS and CDR2 as YYNGEE. Trimming removed 6 bases from V and 4 bases from J, with 16 bases in between. The CDR3 DNA sequence: TGTGCCAGCACGAACAGGGCGGCTGGAGAGACCCAGTACTTC. It translates to CASTNRAAGETQYF.

The rearrangement joins TRBV21-1 to TRBJ1-1; TRBD1 reflects the table's D call only, with no check against the DNA. TRBV21-1 is an annotated pseudogene. The length of the CDR3 is 13 residues. CDR3 loop: CASSARVNTEAFF. The CDR3, as DNA: TGTGCCAGCAGCGCCAGGGTGAACACTGAAGCTTTCTTT.

This sequence joins TRBV7-9 and TRBJ2-7, with 8 bases that match TRBD1. CDR3 length: 14 amino acids. Germline lookup yields CDR1 SEHNR and CDR2 FQNEAQ (reference sequence). V was clipped by 6 bases and J by 0 bases; unmatched bases: 4. The CDR3 reads CASRVGQDSYEQYF. DNA of the CDR3: TGTGCCAGCAGGGTGGGACAGGACTCCTACGAGCAGTACTTC.

CDR3 sequence reads: CAIKQGDSPLHF. CDR3 bases: TGTGCCATTAAACAGGGCGATTCACCCCTCCACTTT. The chain carries TRBV10-3 and TRBJ1-6; the D gene is possibly TRBD1 (6 bases). The germline gives CDR1 ENHRY, CDR2 SYGVKD. V was cut by 9 bases and J by 8 bases, with 11 bases left in between. CDR3 size: 12 residues.

The chain couples TRBV4-1 to TRBJ1-2; unclear D gene. Germline V gene data show CDR1 as MGHRA and CDR2 as YSYEKL. The CDR3 is 15 amino acids. The V gene lost 1 base and the J gene lost 2 bases, with 11 bases spanning the gap. The CDR3 coding sequence is TGCGCCAGCAGCCAAGTCGAGGGTACGAACTATGGCTACACCTTC. Amino acids: CASSQVEGTNYGYTF.

The J gene is TRBJ2-6, the V gene TRBV10-3; 14 bases line up with TRBD2. V trimming: 7 bases; J trimming: 4 bases; junction bases outside the gene matches: 6. The CDR3 is 17 amino acids. Looked up from germline, CDR1 is ENHRY and CDR2 is SYGVKD. The CDR3 reads CAITRLAGGPGANVLTF. CDR3 bases: TGTGCCATCACCAGACTAGCGGGAGGGCCGGGGGCCAACGTCCTGACTTTC.

The chain carries TRBV10-3 and TRBJ2-5; 12 positions agree with TRBD1. The CDR3 extends over 17 amino acids. CDR1 is ENHRY and CDR2 is SYGVKD in the germline V gene. The V gene end was trimmed by 6 bases and the J gene end by 2 bases; junction bases not matched to a gene: 10. As DNA, the CDR3 is TGTGCCATCAGCCCGGGACAGGGGGCCGCTTTACAAGAGACCCAGTACTTC. Its protein is CAISPGQGAALQETQYF.

This rearrangement joins TRBV18 to TRBJ2-7; 16 bases line up with TRBD2. The CDR3 length is 16 residues. The germline CDR1 and CDR2 sequences are KGHSH and LQKENI. V shed 3 bases and J 2 bases; nucleotides not matched to a gene: 1. CDR3 sequence (DNA): TGTGCCAGCTCACCGGGACTAGCGGGAGGGCCCTACGAGCAGTACTTC. Amino acids: CASSPGLAGGPYEQYF.

V and J are TRBV12-2 and TRBJ1-5; the table gives TRBD1 as D, unverified against the DNA. TRBV12-2 is deemed a pseudogene. The CDR3 is made up of 15 amino acids. CDR3 residues: CASRLEAGGNQPQHF. The CDR3 DNA sequence: TGTGCAAGTCGCTTAGAGGCAGGGGGGAATCAGCCCCAGCATTTT.

The chain joins TRBV28 to TRBJ2-7; 7 bases match TRBD2. Germline CDR1 reads MDHEN; CDR2 reads SYDVKM. The CDR3 is 14 residues long. Germline trimming cut 2 bases from V and 5 bases from J; bases unmatched to any gene: 6. Here the CDR3 DNA reads TGTGCCAGCAGTTTAACGGGAGGAAGAGACGAGCAGTACTTC. Protein product: CASSLTGGRDEQYF.

The rearrangement links TRBV6-5 to TRBJ1-2, with a tentative D call TRBD1 (5 bases). The V gene lost 0 bases and the J gene lost 6 bases, with 14 bases spanning the gap. Germline CDR1 reads MNHEY; CDR2 reads SVGAGI. The CDR3 runs 15 residues. In nucleotides, the CDR3 is TGTGCCAGCAGTTACTCCCGGACAATTGGGGATGGCTACACCTTC. As protein: CASSYSRTIGDGYTF.

This chain joins TRBV19 and TRBJ2-7; maybe TRBD1 (6 bases). V was clipped by 5 bases and J by 3 bases, with 20 bases between them. CDR1 is LNHDA and CDR2 is SQIVND in the germline V gene (reference sequence). The CDR3 runs to 16 residues. The CDR3 DNA reads TGTGCCAGTAGTGGTAACGAACCCGGACAGTTCTACGAGCAGTACTTC. Translated: CASSGNEPGQFYEQYF.

The CDR3 DNA reads TGTGCCAGCTCACCACAATTACAGGGGGTTGGAGATACGCAGTATTTT. This sequence encodes CASSPQLQGVGDTQYF. The chain recombines TRBV18 with TRBJ2-3; 8 bases are shared with TRBD1. The CDR3 totals 16 residues. CDR1 is KGHSH and CDR2 is LQKENI in the germline V gene. V was pared by 1 base and J by 5 bases, with 8 bases of the junction left unmatched. The whole variable domain, remainder taken from reference TRBV18 and TRBJ2-3, is NAGVMQNPRHLVRRRGQEARLRCSPMKGHSHVYWYRQLPEEGLKFMVYLQKENIIDESGMPKERFSAEFPKEGPSILRIQQVVRGDSAAYFCASSPQLQGVGDTQYFGPGTRLTVL.

V is TRBV15 and J is TRBJ2-7; a possible D gene is TRBD2 (5 bases). Germline V lookup: CDR1 LNHNV, CDR2 YYDKDF (reference sequence). The V gene lost 0 bases and the J gene lost 4 bases, with 7 bases spanning the gap. CDR3 length: 13 residues. CDR3 region: CATSREREYEQYF. For the CDR3, the DNA is TGTGCCACCAGCAGAGAGAGGGAATACGAGCAGTACTTC.

This chain connects TRBV4-2 to TRBJ2-7, with unresolved D. Trimming pared 0 bases from V and 2 bases from J, leaving 11 bases between. This CDR3 spans 15 amino acids. Per germline, CDR1 LGHNA and CDR2 YNFKEQ. The CDR3 loop reads CASSQDPLGTYEQYF. CDR3 DNA: TGTGCCAGCAGCCAAGATCCCCTGGGCACCTACGAGCAGTACTTC.

The rearrangement uses TRBV27 and TRBJ2-7; weak D call: TRBD2 (6 bases). This CDR3 is 13 amino acids long. The V end was cut by 0 bases, the J end by 6 bases, with 9 bases between. The germline CDR1 and CDR2 sequences are MNHEY and SMNVEV (reference sequence). This chain's CDR3 is CASSLSGGSEQYF. The CDR3 coding sequence is TGTGCCAGCAGTTTATCGGGAGGTTCCGAGCAGTACTTC.

V and J are TRBV7-2 and TRBJ2-7; unclear D gene. Germline V gives CDR1 SGHTA, CDR2 FQGNSA. V dropped 1 base and J dropped 0 bases, with 10 bases sitting between them. This CDR3 has 15 residues. The CDR3 is CASSLGARSSYEQYF. CDR3 DNA sequence: TGTGCCAGCAGCTTAGGGGCACGCAGCTCCTACGAGCAGTACTTC.